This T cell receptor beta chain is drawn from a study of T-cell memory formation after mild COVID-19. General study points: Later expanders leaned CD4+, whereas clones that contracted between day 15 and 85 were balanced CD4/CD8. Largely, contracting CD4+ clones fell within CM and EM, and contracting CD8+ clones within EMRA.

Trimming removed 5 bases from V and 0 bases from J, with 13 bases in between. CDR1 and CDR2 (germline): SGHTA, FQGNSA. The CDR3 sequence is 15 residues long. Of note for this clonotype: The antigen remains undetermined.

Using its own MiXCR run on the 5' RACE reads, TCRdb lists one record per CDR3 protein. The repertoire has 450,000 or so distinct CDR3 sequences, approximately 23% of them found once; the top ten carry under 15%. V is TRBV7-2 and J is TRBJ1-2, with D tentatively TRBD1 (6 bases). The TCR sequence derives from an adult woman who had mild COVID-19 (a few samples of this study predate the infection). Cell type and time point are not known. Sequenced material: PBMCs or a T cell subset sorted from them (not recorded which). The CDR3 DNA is TGTGCCAGCAGCCTCAACAGGGCTACTAACTATGGCTACACCTTC. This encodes CASSLNRATNYGYTF.